This T cell receptor beta chain was documented in a study of T cells in Graves' hyperthyroidism and ophthalmopathy. Amplification of TCR beta CDR3 regions used RNA as the template. The HTBI primer set drove a first-round RT-PCR of the TCR CDR3. One entry per CDR3 protein results from TCRdb running MiXCR on the multiplex PCR reads. The sample lists about 570,000 distinct CDR3 sequences, 11% to 15% occurring once. This clonotype has ten or more counts. Its antigen remains unknown. General study results and limits: Ophthalmopathy was distinguished from stable hyperthyroidism by 13 V-J signatures.

Per germline, CDR1 LGHDT and CDR2 YNNKEL (reference sequence). The CDR3 length is 14 residues. V dropped 0 bases and J dropped 6 bases, with 11 bases sitting between them. The sequencing sample was made of blood. The V and J genes are TRBV3-1 and TRBJ2-5; D gene ambiguous. The sequence came from a middle-aged woman with Graves' hyperthyroidism. The chain's CDR3 is CASSQESSKKTQYF. The CDR3 DNA reads TGTGCCAGCAGCCAAGAGAGCAGTAAAAAGACCCAGTACTTC.